This entry concerns a single T cell receptor (beta chain). V lost 8 bases and J lost 0; bases outside the gene matches: 6. Germline CDR1 reads SGHTA; CDR2 reads FQGNSA. The CDR3 totals 14 residues. Clones were read by immunoSEQ multiplex PCR, and TCRdb kept only the in-frame ones, dropping some. The sample lists 130,000 to 150,000 clones, roughly 90% occurring once. This entry is derived from a study of T cell responses to AZD1222 COVID-19 vaccine. The TCR comes from an adult in good health. Material: peripheral blood, obtained on day 0 of AZD1222 vaccination. The chain joins TRBV7-2 to TRBJ2-7, with TRBD1 matching over 8 bases. CDR3 DNA: TGTGCCAGCGGCGGGACAGGCGTCTCCTACGAGCAGTACTTC. Amino acids: CASGGTGVSYEQYF.